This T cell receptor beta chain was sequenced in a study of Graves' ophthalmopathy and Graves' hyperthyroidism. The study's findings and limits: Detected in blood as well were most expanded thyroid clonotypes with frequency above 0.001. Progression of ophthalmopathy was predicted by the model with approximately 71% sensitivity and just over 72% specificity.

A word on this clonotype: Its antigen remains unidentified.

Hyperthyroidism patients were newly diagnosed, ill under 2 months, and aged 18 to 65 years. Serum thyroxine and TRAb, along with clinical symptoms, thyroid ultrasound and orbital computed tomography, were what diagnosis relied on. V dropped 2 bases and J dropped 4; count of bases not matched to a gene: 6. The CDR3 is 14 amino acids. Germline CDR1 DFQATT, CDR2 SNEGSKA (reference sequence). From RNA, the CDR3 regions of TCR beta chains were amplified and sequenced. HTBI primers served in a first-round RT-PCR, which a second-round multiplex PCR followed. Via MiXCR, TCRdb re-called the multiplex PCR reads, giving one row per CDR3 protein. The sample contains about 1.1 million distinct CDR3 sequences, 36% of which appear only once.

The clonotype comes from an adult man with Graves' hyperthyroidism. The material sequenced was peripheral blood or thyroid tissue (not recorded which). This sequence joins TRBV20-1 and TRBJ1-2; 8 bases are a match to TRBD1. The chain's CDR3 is CSARKTGASYGYTF. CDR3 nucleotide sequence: TGCAGTGCTAGAAAGACAGGGGCGAGCTATGGCTACACCTTC.